The next 18 T cell receptor beta chains were all read from a single sample in a study of T cells of healthy individuals. TCRdb re-derived calls from the 5' RACE reads in MiXCR, one entry per CDR3 protein. The repertoire holds about 63,000 distinct CDR3 sequences, with 15% to 20% as singletons. The source is a human donor in good health.

This clonotype was counted ten times or more. The chain links TRBV3-1 to TRBJ1-5; no firm D call. CDR3 length: 14 residues. Germline assignment: CDR1 LGHDT and CDR2 YNNKEL (reference sequence). Trimming removed 2 bases at V and 0 bases at J, with 5 bases between. The CDR3 loop reads CASSQTDSNQPQHF. The CDR3 region has the DNA TGTGCCAGCAGCCAAACAGATAGCAATCAGCCCCAGCATTTT. Using reference TRBV3-1 and TRBJ1-5 for the parts outside the CDR3, the full variable domain is DTAVSQTPKYLVTQMGNDKSIKCEQNLGHDTMYWYKQDSKKFLKIMFSYNNKELIINETVPNRFSPKSPDKAHLNLHINSLELGDSAVYFCASSQTDSNQPQHFGDGTRLSIL.

In its sample, this clonotype was seen many times. The gene calls are TRBV20-1 and TRBJ1-6; D might be TRBD1 (5 bases). Germline loops: CDR1 DFQATT, CDR2 SNEGSKA (reference sequence). The CDR3 is 15 residues long. Trimming left V 3 bases short and J 7 bases short, with 16 bases between. The chain's CDR3 is CSARPSDGANSPLHF. The CDR3 nucleotides read TGCAGTGCTAGGCCCTCGGACGGGGCCAATTCACCCCTCCACTTT.

Regarding this clonotype: This may come from a read error, since a much larger clone is one base off. This rearrangement joins TRBV6-2 or TRBV6-3 to TRBJ1-1; possible D gene TRBD1, 6 bases. The CDR3 is 13 residues long. Trimming stripped 10 bases from V and 6 bases from J, with 18 bases between. Germline CDR1 reads MNHEY; CDR2 reads SVGEGT. For the CDR3, the DNA is TGTGCCAACAACGAGGGGGGGAGGTCTGAAGCTTTCTTT. Translation gives CANNEGGRSEAFF.

In its sample, this clonotype was seen many times. The chain employs TRBV20-1 and TRBJ2-3, with D possibly TRBD2 on 5 matching bases. The CDR3 has 11 residues. CDR1 and CDR2 from the germline V gene are DFQATT and SNEGSKA (reference sequence). The germline V and J ends were trimmed by 5 bases and 6 bases, with 9 bases remaining between them. The CDR3, as DNA: TGCAGTGCTTCCCAGCGGGATACGCAGTATTTT. Encoded protein: CSASQRDTQYF.

This clonotype was seen a few times. This rearrangement joins TRBV29-1 to TRBJ1-2; D not certain. Trimming removed 6 bases at V and 2 bases at J, with 13 bases between. Germline CDR1 and CDR2: SQVTM and ANQGSEA. CDR3 length: 13 amino acids. CDR3 DNA sequence: TGCAGCGTCGAGCGGCCTTTAAACTATGGCTACACCTTC. Protein product: CSVERPLNYGYTF.

This clonotype showed up many times. The chain uses TRBV29-1 and TRBJ2-5; no clear D gene. Germline CDR1 is SQVTM and CDR2 is ANQGSEA. V was shortened by 7 bases and J by 4 bases, with 13 bases between the two germline ends. The CDR3 runs to 12 residues. The CDR3 protein is CSAMLGPETQYF. Written as DNA, the CDR3 is TGCAGCGCTATGCTGGGCCCAGAGACCCAGTACTTC.

The gene calls are TRBV28 and TRBJ2-1, with 8 bases identical to TRBD2. V lost 4 bases, J lost 9 bases, and 11 bases stayed unmatched. CDR1 and CDR2 from the germline V gene are MDHEN and SYDVKM. The CDR3 has 15 residues. The CDR3 loop reads CASSYAAGGSSEQFF. The CDR3 nucleotides read TGTGCCAGCAGTTATGCGGCGGGAGGATCTTCTGAGCAGTTCTTC.

At least ten counts were recorded for this clonotype. The chain recombines TRBV9 with TRBJ2-5; the D is unclear. The CDR3 is 13 amino acids. The V and J ends lost 3 bases and 5 bases respectively, with 11 bases between them. Germline V gene sequence: CDR1 SGDLS, CDR2 YYNGEE. The CDR3: CASSGNSRETQYF. In DNA, the CDR3 is TGTGCCAGCAGCGGGAATAGCCGGGAGACCCAGTACTTC.

This clonotype has at least ten counts. V usage is TRBV7-3 and J usage is TRBJ1-5, with D possibly matching TRBD1 (6 bases). The CDR3 length is 13 residues. Germline lookup yields CDR1 SGHTA and CDR2 FQGTGA. Trimming pared 5 bases from V and 4 bases from J, leaving 9 bases between. Written as DNA, the CDR3 is TGTGCCAGCAGCCCCGGACAGAATCAGCCCCAGCATTTT. Its translation: CASSPGQNQPQHF.

This clonotype showed up many times. V and J are TRBV20-1 and TRBJ2-1, with TRBD1 matching 8 bases. The ends lost 4 bases at V and 0 bases at J; junction bases unmatched: 5. The CDR3 is made up of 15 amino acids. Germline CDR1 DFQATT, CDR2 SNEGSKA (reference sequence). CDR3 sequence reads: CSATDRVRSYNEQFF. In DNA form, the CDR3 reads TGCAGTGCTACGGACAGGGTGCGCTCCTACAATGAGCAGTTCTTC.

In its sample, this clonotype was seen many times. This chain uses TRBV10-3 with TRBJ1-2, with no clear D. The germline V and J ends were trimmed by 2 bases and 3 bases, with 4 bases remaining between them. Germline V gene data show CDR1 as ENHRY and CDR2 as SYGVKD. CDR3 length: 12 amino acids. The CDR3 region is CAISEPYYGYTF. In DNA, the CDR3 is TGTGCCATCAGTGAGCCGTACTATGGCTACACCTTC.

This clonotype was seen many times. The chain is built from TRBV6-2 or TRBV6-3 and TRBJ2-3, with TRBD2 matching over 11 bases. The CDR3 contains 16 residues. V trimming: 5 bases; J trimming: 4 bases; junction bases outside the gene matches: 8. CDR1 is MNHEY and CDR2 is SVGEGT in the germline V gene. The DNA for the CDR3 is TGTGCCAGCAGTCGAACTAGCGGGAGTGGCTCAGATACGCAGTATTTT. Its translation: CASSRTSGSGSDTQYF.

A word on this clonotype: It may be a read error: a sequence one base away is much more abundant. The chain has TRBV4-1 and TRBJ2-7; D may be TRBD1 (5 bases). Deletions cut 0 bases from V and 5 bases from J, with 5 bases between. Per germline, CDR1 MGHRA and CDR2 YSYEKL. The CDR3 is made up of 12 amino acids. The CDR3 DNA reads as TGCGCCAGCAGCCAAGAAGGGGACGAGCAGTACTTC. Translation gives CASSQEGDEQYF.

This chain uses TRBV7-9 with TRBJ1-2; D gene unclear. V lost 1 base and J lost 8, with 14 bases in between. Per the germline V gene, CDR1 is SEHNR and CDR2 is FQNEAQ (reference sequence). CDR3 length equals 14 residues. CDR3 in DNA: TGTGCCAGCAGCTTAGTAGGCAGCTCAGCGGGCTACACCTTC. Its protein is CASSLVGSSAGYTF.

At least ten counts were recorded for this clonotype. The chain joins TRBV19 to TRBJ2-1, with D hard to call. The CDR3 totals 12 residues. The germline V gene encodes CDR1 LNHDA and CDR2 SQIVND (reference sequence). Trimming left V 4 bases short and J 6 bases short, with 7 bases between. The CDR3 here is CASSTQSNEQFF. DNA of the CDR3: TGTGCCAGTAGTACTCAGAGCAATGAGCAGTTCTTC.

This clonotype was picked up a small number of times. The chain couples TRBV14 to TRBJ1-2; no firm D call. This CDR3 spans 15 amino acids. Germline V gene sequence: CDR1 SGHDN, CDR2 FVKESK. The V end lost 0 bases, the J end lost 0 bases, and 8 bases lay between the germline ends. CDR3 nucleotides: TGTGCCAGCAGCCAAGATGACGGAACTAACTATGGCTACACCTTC. It translates to CASSQDDGTNYGYTF.

This chain joins TRBV4-1 and TRBJ2-7; 11 bases align to TRBD2. Germline CDR1 and CDR2: MGHRA and YSYEKL. This CDR3 has 17 amino acids. Trimming cost V 0 bases and J 4 bases; bases outside gene matches: 8. The DNA of the CDR3 is TGCGCCAGCAGCCAAGACCTACCGGCTAGCGGGGGGTACGAGCAGTACTTC. Translation gives CASSQDLPASGGYEQYF.

In the case of this clonotype: Sequence at one end of the junction differs from germline and may be a read error. The gene calls are TRBV15 and TRBJ1-5, with 7 nucleotides matching TRBD1. The CDR3 has 13 amino acids. From germline, CDR1 is LNHNV and CDR2 YYDKDF (reference sequence). In DNA form, the CDR3 reads TGTGCCTCCAGGGGGGGCGGCAATCAGCCCCAGCATTTT. Its translation is CASRGGGNQPQHF.